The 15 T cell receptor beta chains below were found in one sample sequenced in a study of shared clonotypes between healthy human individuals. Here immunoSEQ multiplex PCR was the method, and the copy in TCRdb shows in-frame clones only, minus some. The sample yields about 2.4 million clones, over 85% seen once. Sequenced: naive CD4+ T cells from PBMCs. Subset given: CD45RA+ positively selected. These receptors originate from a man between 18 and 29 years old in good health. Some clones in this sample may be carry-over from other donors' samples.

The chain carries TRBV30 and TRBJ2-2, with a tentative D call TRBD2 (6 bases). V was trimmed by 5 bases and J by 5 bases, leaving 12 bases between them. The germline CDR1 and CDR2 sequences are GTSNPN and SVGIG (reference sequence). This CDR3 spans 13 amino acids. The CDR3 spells CAWGDGGTGELFF. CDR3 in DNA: TGTGCCTGGGGAGACGGGGGAACCGGGGAGCTGTTTTTT.

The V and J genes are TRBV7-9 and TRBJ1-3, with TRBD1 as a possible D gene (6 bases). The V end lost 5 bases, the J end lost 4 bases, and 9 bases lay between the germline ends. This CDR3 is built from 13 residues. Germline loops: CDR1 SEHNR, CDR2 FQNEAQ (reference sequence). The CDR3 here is CASSIGTGNTIYF. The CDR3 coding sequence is TGTGCCAGCAGCATAGGGACAGGAAACACCATATATTTT.

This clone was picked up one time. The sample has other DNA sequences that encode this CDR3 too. CDR3 DNA: TGTGCCAGCAGTTTATCGGGCTACTCCTACGAGCAGTACTTC. Translating gives CASSLSGYSYEQYF. The chain combines TRBV27 with TRBJ2-7; D is uncertain. V was shortened by 0 bases and J by 0 bases, with 6 bases between the two germline ends. The length of the CDR3 is 14 residues. Germline loops: CDR1 MNHEY, CDR2 SMNVEV (reference sequence).

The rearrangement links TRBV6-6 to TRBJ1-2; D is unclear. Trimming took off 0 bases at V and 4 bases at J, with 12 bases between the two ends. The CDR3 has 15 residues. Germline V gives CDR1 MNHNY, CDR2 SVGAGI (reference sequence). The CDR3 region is CASSYSMAVFYGYTF. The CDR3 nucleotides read TGTGCCAGCAGTTACTCGATGGCGGTTTTCTATGGCTACACCTTC.

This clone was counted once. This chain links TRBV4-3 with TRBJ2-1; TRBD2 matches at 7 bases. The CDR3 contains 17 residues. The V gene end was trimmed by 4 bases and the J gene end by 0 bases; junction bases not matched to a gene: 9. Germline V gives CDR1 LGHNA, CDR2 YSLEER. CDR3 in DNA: TGCGCCAGCAGCCGCGAAGGAGCGGGGAGCTCCTACAATGAGCAGTTCTTC. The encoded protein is CASSREGAGSSYNEQFF.

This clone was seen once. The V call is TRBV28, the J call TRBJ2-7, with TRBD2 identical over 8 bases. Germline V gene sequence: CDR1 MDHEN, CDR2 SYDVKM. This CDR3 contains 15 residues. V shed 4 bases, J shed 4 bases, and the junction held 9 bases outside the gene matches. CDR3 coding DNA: TGTGCCAGCAGTTCCCCGGGGGGGTTTGGATACGAGCAGTACTTC. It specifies CASSSPGGFGYEQYF.

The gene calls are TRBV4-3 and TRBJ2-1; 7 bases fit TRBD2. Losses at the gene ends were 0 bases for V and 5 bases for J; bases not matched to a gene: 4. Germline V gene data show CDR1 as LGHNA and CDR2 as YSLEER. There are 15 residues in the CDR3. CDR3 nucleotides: TGCGCCAGCAGCCAAGACGGGGGGAGAAACAATGAGCAGTTCTTC. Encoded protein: CASSQDGGRNNEQFF.

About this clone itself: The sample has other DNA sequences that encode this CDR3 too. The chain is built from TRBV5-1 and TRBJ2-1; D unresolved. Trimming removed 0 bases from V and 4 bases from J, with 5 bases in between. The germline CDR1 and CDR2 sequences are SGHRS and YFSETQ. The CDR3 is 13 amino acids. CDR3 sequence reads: CASSLDSYNEQFF. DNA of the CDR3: TGCGCCAGCAGCTTGGACTCATACAATGAGCAGTTCTTC.

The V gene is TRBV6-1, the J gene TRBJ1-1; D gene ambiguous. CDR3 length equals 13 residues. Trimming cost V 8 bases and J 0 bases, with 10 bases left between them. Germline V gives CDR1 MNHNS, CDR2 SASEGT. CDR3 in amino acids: CASPQNLNTEAFF. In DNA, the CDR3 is TGTGCCAGCCCGCAGAATCTGAACACTGAAGCTTTCTTT.

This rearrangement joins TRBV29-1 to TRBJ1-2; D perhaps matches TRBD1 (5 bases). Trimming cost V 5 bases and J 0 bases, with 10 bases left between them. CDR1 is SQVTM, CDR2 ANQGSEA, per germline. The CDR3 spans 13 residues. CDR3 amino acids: CSVKEGPNYGYTF. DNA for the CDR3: TGCAGCGTTAAGGAGGGGCCTAACTATGGCTACACCTTC.

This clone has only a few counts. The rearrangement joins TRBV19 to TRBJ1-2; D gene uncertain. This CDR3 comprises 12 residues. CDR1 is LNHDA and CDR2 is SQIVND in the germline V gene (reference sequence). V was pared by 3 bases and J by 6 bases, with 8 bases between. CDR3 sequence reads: CASSIKGNGYTF. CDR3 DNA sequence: TGTGCCAGTAGTATTAAAGGGAATGGCTACACCTTC.

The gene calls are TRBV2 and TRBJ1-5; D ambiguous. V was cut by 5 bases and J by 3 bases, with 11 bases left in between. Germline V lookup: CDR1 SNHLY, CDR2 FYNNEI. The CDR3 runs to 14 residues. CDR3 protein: CASSPQRTNQPQHF. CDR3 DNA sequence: TGTGCCAGCAGTCCACAGAGGACCAATCAGCCCCAGCATTTT.

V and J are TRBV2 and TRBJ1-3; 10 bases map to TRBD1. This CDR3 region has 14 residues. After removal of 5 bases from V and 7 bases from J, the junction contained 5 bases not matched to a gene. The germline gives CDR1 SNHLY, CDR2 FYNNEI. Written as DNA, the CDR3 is TGTGCCAGCAGTCCGGGACAGGGGTTTAACACCATATATTTT. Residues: CASSPGQGFNTIYF.

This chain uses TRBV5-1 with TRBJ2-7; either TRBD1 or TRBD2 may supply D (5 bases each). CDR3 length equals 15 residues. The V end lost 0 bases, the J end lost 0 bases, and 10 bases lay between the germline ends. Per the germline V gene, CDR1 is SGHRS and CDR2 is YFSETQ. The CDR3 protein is CASSLVGDTSYEQYF. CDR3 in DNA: TGCGCCAGCAGCTTGGTGGGGGATACCTCCTACGAGCAGTACTTC.

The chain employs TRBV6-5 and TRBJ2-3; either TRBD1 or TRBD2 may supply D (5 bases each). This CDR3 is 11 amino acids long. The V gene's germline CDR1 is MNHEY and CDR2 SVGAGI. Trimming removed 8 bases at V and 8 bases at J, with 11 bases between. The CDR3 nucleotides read TGTGCCAGCCATGAGGGGATTACGCAGTATTTT. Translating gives CASHEGITQYF.